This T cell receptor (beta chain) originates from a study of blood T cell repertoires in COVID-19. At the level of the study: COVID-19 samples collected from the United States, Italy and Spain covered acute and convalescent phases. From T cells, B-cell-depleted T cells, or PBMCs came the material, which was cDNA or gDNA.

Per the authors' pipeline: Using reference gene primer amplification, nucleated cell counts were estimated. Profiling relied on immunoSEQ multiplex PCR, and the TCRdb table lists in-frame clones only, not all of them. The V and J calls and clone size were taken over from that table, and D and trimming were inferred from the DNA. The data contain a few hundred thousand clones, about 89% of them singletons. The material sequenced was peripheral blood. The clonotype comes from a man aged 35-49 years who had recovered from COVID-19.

For the CDR3, the DNA is TGTGCCAGCAGTCCAACAAAGGGGATGACAAATAATTCACCCCTCCACTTT. Protein: CASSPTKGMTNNSPLHF. V and J are TRBV6-6 and TRBJ1-6; TRBD1 is a possible D gene (5 bases). Deletions cut 5 bases from V and 5 bases from J, with 19 bases between. Germline-derived CDR1 and CDR2 are MNHNY and SVGAGI (reference sequence). The CDR3 is 17 residues long.